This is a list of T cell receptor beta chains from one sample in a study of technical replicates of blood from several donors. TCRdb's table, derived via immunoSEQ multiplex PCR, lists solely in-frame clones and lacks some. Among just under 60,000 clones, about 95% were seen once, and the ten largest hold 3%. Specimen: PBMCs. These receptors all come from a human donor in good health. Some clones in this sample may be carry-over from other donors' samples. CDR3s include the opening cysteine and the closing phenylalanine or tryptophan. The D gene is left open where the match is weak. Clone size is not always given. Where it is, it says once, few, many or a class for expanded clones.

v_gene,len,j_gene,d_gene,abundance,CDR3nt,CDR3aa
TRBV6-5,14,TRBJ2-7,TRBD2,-,TGTGCCAGCAGTGTAGCGGGAGCAACCTACGAGCAGTACTTC,CASSVAGATYEQYF
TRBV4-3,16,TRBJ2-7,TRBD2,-,TGCGCCAGCAGCGCGCAACCGGGACTAGCGGGAGGGGAGCAGTACTTC,CASSAQPGLAGGEQYF
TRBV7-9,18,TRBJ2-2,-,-,TGTGCCAGCAGCTTAATTGGGGCGACAGGCTCGAACACCGGGGAGCTGTTTTTT,CASSLIGATGSNTGELFF
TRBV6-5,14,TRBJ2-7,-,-,TGTGCCAGCAGGGGGGGTCCGGGCGTGTACGAGCAGTACTTC,CASRGGPGVYEQYF
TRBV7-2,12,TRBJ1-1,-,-,TGTGCCAGCAGCCCGCACATGGCTGAAGCTTTCTTT,CASSPHMAEAFF
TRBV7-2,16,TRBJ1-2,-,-,TGTGCCAGCAGCGCCGGCGGGGGACGGACTAACTATGGCTACACCTTC,CASSAGGGRTNYGYTF
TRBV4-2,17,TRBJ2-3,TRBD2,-,TGTGCCAGCAGCCAAAGCGGGCAGCGGGGGGTTTCAGATACGCAGTATTTT,CASSQSGQRGVSDTQYF
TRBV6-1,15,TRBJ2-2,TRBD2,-,TGTGCCAGCAGTGGACTAGCGGGAGTCAGCGGGGAGCTGTTTTTT,CASSGLAGVSGELFF
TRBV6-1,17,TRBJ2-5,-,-,TGTGCCAGCAGTGAAGCTTGGGCAGGCACAATCGAAGAGACCCAGTACTTC,CASSEAWAGTIEETQYF
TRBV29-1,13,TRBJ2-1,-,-,TGCAGCGTTGAAGACGGGTATCCTGGGGAGCAGTTCTTC,CSVEDGYPGEQFF
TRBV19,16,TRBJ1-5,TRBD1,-,TGTGCCAGTAGTCCTCGGGACAGGGTGGAAAATCAGCCCCAGCATTTT,CASSPRDRVENQPQHF
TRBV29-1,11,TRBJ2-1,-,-,TGCAGCGGAGGGCCCGTGGTGAAGCAGTTCTTC,CSGGPVVKQFF
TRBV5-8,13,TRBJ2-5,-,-,TGTGCCAGCAGCTCGGAGTTACAAGAGACCCAGTACTTC,CASSSELQETQYF
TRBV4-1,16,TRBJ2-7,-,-,TGCGCCAGCAGCCTGGACCCGGGGGTTCGGGACTACGAGCAGTACTTC,CASSLDPGVRDYEQYF
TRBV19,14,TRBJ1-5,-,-,TGTGCCACGACGAACAGGGCTAGCAATCAGCCCCAGCATTTT,CATTNRASNQPQHF
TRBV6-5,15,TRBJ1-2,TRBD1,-,TGTGCCAGCAGCGACTCAGGGGGCGCAGTGGGTGGCTACACCTTC,CASSDSGGAVGGYTF
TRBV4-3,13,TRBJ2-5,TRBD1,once,TGCGCCAGCAGCCAAAGACAGGGGGAGACCCAGTACTTC,CASSQRQGETQYF
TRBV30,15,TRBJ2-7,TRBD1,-,TGTGCCTGGAGTGACCTGGGGACAGGGGTTTACGAGCAGTACTTC,CAWSDLGTGVYEQYF
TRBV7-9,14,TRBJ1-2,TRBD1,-,TGTGCCAGCAGCTTAAGCGACAGGGTGGCTGGCTACACCTTC,CASSLSDRVAGYTF
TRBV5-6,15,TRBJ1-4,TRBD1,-,TGTGCCAGCAGCTTACAGGGGGCCGCTAATGAAAAACTGTTTTTT,CASSLQGAANEKLFF
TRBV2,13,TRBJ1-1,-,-,TGTGCCAGCGGGATTACAGGGTTTACTGAAGCTTTCTTT,CASGITGFTEAFF
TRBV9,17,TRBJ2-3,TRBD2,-,TGTGCCAGCAGGACATCTAGCGGCCCTACCCGCACAGATACGCAGTATTTT,CASRTSSGPTRTDTQYF
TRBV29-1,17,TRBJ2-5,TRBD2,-,TGCAGCGTTACCGGGACTAGCGGGAGGGCCCGTCAAGAGACCCAGTACTTC,CSVTGTSGRARQETQYF
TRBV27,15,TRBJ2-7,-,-,TGTGCCAGCAGTTTACAAGGGGGGGGAAACTACGAGCAGTACTTC,CASSLQGGGNYEQYF
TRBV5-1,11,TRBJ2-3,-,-,TGCGCCAGCAGTCTTACAGATACGCAGTATTTT,CASSLTDTQYF
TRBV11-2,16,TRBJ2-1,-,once,TGTGCCAGCAGCCTCCTACCGGGTTCTACGGGCAATGAGCAGTTCTTC,CASSLLPGSTGNEQFF
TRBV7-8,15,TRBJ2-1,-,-,TGTGCCAGCAGCTTATTGGGCAGCTCCTACAATGAGCAGTTCTTC,CASSLLGSSYNEQFF
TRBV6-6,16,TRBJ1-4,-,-,TGTGCCAGCAGGCGAGATGGGGGGGATCGGTTTGAAAAACTGTTTTTT,CASRRDGGDRFEKLFF
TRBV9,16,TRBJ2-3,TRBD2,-,TGTGCCAGCAGCCCTCTAGCGGGGACTAGCACAGATACGCAGTATTTT,CASSPLAGTSTDTQYF
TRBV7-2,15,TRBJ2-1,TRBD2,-,TGTGCCAGCAGCACCAGCGGGAACTCCTACAATGAGCAGTTCTTC,CASSTSGNSYNEQFF
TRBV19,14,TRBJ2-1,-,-,TGTGCCAGTAGCCCAGCCCTACAGGGAGGGAAGCAGTTCTTC,CASSPALQGGKQFF